The 23 T cell receptor beta chains in this list originate from one sample, sequenced in a study of relationships among human T cell subsets. TCR alpha and beta CDR3s were amplified from mRNA by semiquantitative ARM-PCR. Exponential amplification used communal superprimers after tagged nested gene-specific primers in ARM-PCR. TCRdb fed the multiplex PCR reads into MiXCR, producing one record per CDR3 protein. The table lists about 13,000 distinct CDR3 sequences, 67% of them singletons. The Th1 cells were the flow-through after CD25, CD56 and CD294 bead selections. The sequenced sample consisted of CD4+ Th1 cells sorted from blood. These receptors were collected from a man aged 40-49 years in good health.

The chain carries TRBV12-3 or TRBV12-4 and TRBJ1-5, with no clear D. Trimming pared 2 bases from V and 1 base from J, leaving 6 bases between. CDR3 length equals 14 residues. The CDR3 DNA is TGTGCCAGCAGTTTAAGACACAGCAATCAGCCCCAGCATTTT. Translated, it gives CASSLRHSNQPQHF.

On this clonotype: The junction departs from the called germline gene at one end, perhaps through a read error. V is TRBV4-1 and J is TRBJ1-6; D gene ambiguous. The length of the CDR3 is 14 residues. From germline, CDR1 is MGHRA and CDR2 YSYEKL. CDR3 sequence (DNA): TGTGCCCGCAGCCCACAACCGGACAATTCACCCCTCCACTTT. This codes for CARSPQPDNSPLHF.

This clonotype appeared a few times. The chain carries TRBV19 and TRBJ2-7, with a weak D call TRBD2 (6 bases). V was shortened by 6 bases and J by 6 bases, with 18 bases between the two germline ends. This CDR3 has 14 residues. Germline V gene sequence: CDR1 LNHDA, CDR2 SQIVND (reference sequence). The CDR3 loop reads CASRSGDSATEQYF. CDR3 nucleotide sequence: TGTGCCAGTAGGTCCGGGGACTCCGCCACCGAGCAGTACTTC.

The chain combines TRBV11-2 with TRBJ2-5; TRBD2 might be the D (5 bases). The V gene lost 4 bases and the J gene lost 4 bases, with 10 bases spanning the gap. The length of the CDR3 is 13 residues. Looked up from germline, CDR1 is SGHAT and CDR2 is FQNNGV. In DNA, the CDR3 is TGTGCCAGCAGCTCACCCGGGGTAGAGACCCAGTACTTC. It codes for CASSSPGVETQYF.

This clonotype came up a few times. The chain combines TRBV27 with TRBJ1-1; possible D gene TRBD1, 5 bases. With 5 bases removed from V and 0 bases from J, the gap between germline ends came to 7 bases. The CDR3 sequence is 13 residues long. The germline V gene has CDR1 MNHEY and CDR2 SMNVEV (reference sequence). The CDR3 loop is CASSRGMNTEAFF. CDR3 sequence (DNA): TGTGCCAGCAGTCGGGGGATGAACACTGAAGCTTTCTTT.

The chain is built from TRBV2 and TRBJ2-3; 8 nucleotides agree with TRBD2. Trimming at V came to 1 base and at J to 3 bases, leaving 3 bases not matched to a gene. This CDR3 is built from 15 residues. CDR1 is SNHLY, CDR2 FYNNEI, per germline. The CDR3: CASSEVGGGTDTQYF. DNA for the CDR3: TGTGCCAGCAGTGAAGTCGGGGGGGGTACAGATACGCAGTATTTT.

This chain uses TRBV29-1 with TRBJ2-5, with TRBD1 identical over 8 bases. The V segment lost 1 base and the J segment 2 bases; nucleotides outside the gene matches: 0. CDR1 and CDR2 from the germline V gene are SQVTM and ANQGSEA. The CDR3 runs to 13 residues. CDR3 region: CSVEGTGQETQYF. The CDR3 bases are TGCAGCGTTGAAGGGACAGGGCAAGAGACCCAGTACTTC.

The chain's CDR3 is CASSWAAWSNQPQHF. DNA of the CDR3: TGTGCCAGCAGTTGGGCAGCGTGGAGCAATCAGCCCCAGCATTTT. The chain has TRBV6-5 and TRBJ1-5; D not certain. CDR1 is MNHEY, CDR2 SVGAGI, per germline. This CDR3 has 15 amino acids. Trimming removed 4 bases at V and 1 base at J, with 11 bases between.

The rearrangement uses TRBV28 and TRBJ2-7; 11 bases fit TRBD1. Per the germline V gene, CDR1 is MDHEN and CDR2 is SYDVKM. V gave up 6 bases and J gave up 4 bases; unmatched junction bases: 2. This CDR3 region has 13 residues. The CDR3 region has the DNA TGTGCCAGCAGAGGGACAGGGGGGTACGAGCAGTACTTC. The encoded protein is CASRGTGGYEQYF. Full variable domain (remainder filled in from reference TRBV28 and TRBJ2-7): DVKVTQSSRYLVKRTGEKVFLECVQDMDHENMFWYRQDPGLGLRLIYFSYDVKMKEKGDIPEGYSVSREKKERFSLILESASTNQTSMYLCASRGTGGYEQYFGPGTRLTVT.

The chain recombines TRBV5-8 with TRBJ2-1; TRBD2 agrees at 8 bases. J lost 4 bases, V lost 4 bases, and 10 bases had no gene match. Germline V gives CDR1 SGHTS, CDR2 YDEGEE. The CDR3 has 16 amino acids. CDR3 loop: CASSPAWTSQYNEQFF. The CDR3 DNA sequence: TGTGCCAGCAGCCCTGCCTGGACTAGCCAATACAATGAGCAGTTCTTC.

The chain is built from TRBV7-9 and TRBJ2-3; no clear D gene. V was shortened by 3 bases and J by 3 bases, with 10 bases between the two germline ends. Germline CDR1 and CDR2: SEHNR and FQNEAQ (reference sequence). The CDR3 runs 14 residues. The CDR3 nucleotides are TGTGCCAGCAGCTTTGGCCCGGCAACAGATACGCAGTATTTT. Protein sequence: CASSFGPATDTQYF.

The chain couples TRBV30 to TRBJ2-1, with D possibly matching TRBD1 (6 bases). Germline lookup yields CDR1 GTSNPN and CDR2 SVGIG (reference sequence). V lost 7 bases to trimming and J lost 7 bases, with 14 bases between them. This CDR3 region has 12 residues. CDR3 nucleotide sequence: TGTGCCTCGTTACAGGGTCCGAATGAGCAGTTCTTC. This sequence encodes CASLQGPNEQFF. Full variable domain (remainder filled in from reference TRBV30 and TRBJ2-1): SQTIHQWPATLVQPVGSPLSLECTVEGTSNPNLYWYRQAAGRGLQLLFYSVGIGQISSEVPQNLSASRPQDRQFILSSKKLLLSDSGFYLCASLQGPNEQFFGPGTRLTVL.

The CDR3 is CASSETSYQETQYF. CDR3 DNA: TGTGCCAGCAGTGAAACTTCGTACCAAGAGACCCAGTACTTC. The chain combines TRBV2 with TRBJ2-5; D gene uncertain. Trimming removed 2 bases at V and 0 bases at J, with 7 bases between. CDR3 size: 14 residues. The V gene's germline CDR1 is SNHLY and CDR2 FYNNEI.

The V and J genes are TRBV29-1 and TRBJ2-4; 7 nucleotides align to TRBD1. Germline V gives CDR1 SQVTM, CDR2 ANQGSEA. With V trimmed by 4 bases and J by 0 bases, 18 bases remained unmatched. The CDR3 extends over 19 amino acids. The CDR3 DNA reads as TGCAGCGTTGGGGGGACGGGACAGAGCATCACTCTAGCCAAAAACATTCAGTACTTC. Amino acid sequence: CSVGGTGQSITLAKNIQYF.

V and J are TRBV7-9 and TRBJ1-1; a possible D gene is TRBD1 (5 bases). The CDR3 consists of 15 residues. V was clipped by 8 bases and J by 0 bases, with 16 bases between them. Germline loops: CDR1 SEHNR, CDR2 FQNEAQ (reference sequence). As DNA, the CDR3 is TGTGCCAGCCACAAGGAGGACACCTTGAACACTGAAGCTTTCTTT. This codes for CASHKEDTLNTEAFF.

This clonotype was picked up a small number of times. V and J are TRBV12-3 or TRBV12-4 and TRBJ2-1; D is uncertain. The CDR3 is made up of 12 amino acids. Trimming removed 4 bases at V and 6 bases at J, with 7 bases between. The CDR3 nucleotides read TGTGCCAGCAGTTACCGGGTCAATGAGCAGTTCTTC. Protein: CASSYRVNEQFF.

A few counts support this clonotype. V and J are TRBV28 and TRBJ2-5; D gene uncertain. This CDR3 spans 11 amino acids. V lost 5 bases and J 5 bases, leaving 6 bases between the germline ends. Per the germline V gene, CDR1 is MDHEN and CDR2 is SYDVKM. CDR3 amino acids: CASSITETQYF. DNA of the CDR3: TGTGCCAGCAGTATCACCGAGACCCAGTACTTC.

This rearrangement joins TRBV28 to TRBJ2-4; the match to TRBD2 covers 12 bases. The CDR3 is 15 residues long. V lost 4 bases to trimming and J lost 6 bases; unmatched junction nucleotides: 4. Germline lookup yields CDR1 MDHEN and CDR2 SYDVKM. In DNA, the CDR3 is TGTGCCAGCAGTTCGGGACTAGCGGGCAGAAACATTCAGTACTTC. Translation gives CASSSGLAGRNIQYF.

This chain links TRBV11-3 with TRBJ2-1; D may be TRBD1 or TRBD2 (5 bases each). The CDR3 loop spans 19 amino acids. V was shortened by 0 bases and J by 6 bases, with 24 bases between the two germline ends. In germline, CDR1 is SGHNT, CDR2 YENEEA. CDR3 residues: CASSLDQVLPGFSGNEQFF. The CDR3 coding sequence is TGTGCCAGCAGCTTAGACCAGGTCTTGCCAGGGTTCAGCGGCAATGAGCAGTTCTTC.

The rearrangement uses TRBV19 and TRBJ2-5; TRBD1 matches 7 bases. Germline CDR1 is LNHDA and CDR2 is SQIVND (reference sequence). The CDR3 length is 15 residues. J was trimmed by 1 base and V by 6 bases; bases with no gene match: 8. CDR3 DNA: TGTGCCAGTAGGACCACTGGGACAGCCCAAGAGACCCAGTACTTC. Its translation: CASRTTGTAQETQYF. Drawing the rest from reference TRBV19 and TRBJ2-5, the complete variable domain is DGGITQSPKYLFRKEGQNVTLSCEQNLNHDAMYWYRQDPGQGLRLIYYSQIVNDFQKGDIAEGYSVSREKKESFPLTVTSAQKNPTAFYLCASRTTGTAQETQYFGPGTRLLVL.

This sequence joins TRBV12-3 or TRBV12-4 and TRBJ2-2; 7 bases are a match to TRBD2. This CDR3 has 15 amino acids. With 3 bases clipped from V and 6 bases from J, the junction kept 7 bases outside the gene matches. The CDR3 loop is CASSFASGGAGELFF. Here the CDR3 DNA reads TGTGCCAGCAGTTTTGCTAGCGGAGGGGCCGGGGAGCTGTTTTTT.

The chain couples TRBV20-1 to TRBJ2-7; D possibly uses TRBD1 or TRBD2 (6 bases each). From germline, CDR1 is DFQATT and CDR2 SNEGSKA (reference sequence). The CDR3 has 15 amino acids. Deletions cut 1 base from V and 4 bases from J, with 17 bases between. The CDR3 DNA follows: TGCAGTGCTAGAGGCCCACCTAGAGGGGGGTACGAGCAGTACTTC. This sequence encodes CSARGPPRGGYEQYF.

This chain links TRBV7-3 with TRBJ2-1; 11 positions match TRBD2. The V and J ends lost 0 bases and 7 bases, in that order; junction bases with no gene match: 5. Looked up from germline, CDR1 is SGHTA and CDR2 is FQGTGA. The CDR3 loop spans 16 amino acids. CDR3 coding DNA: TGTGCCAGCAGCTTAACCCATAGCGGGAGGGCGAATGAGCAGTTCTTC. This encodes CASSLTHSGRANEQFF. The full variable domain, in which reference TRBV7-3 and TRBJ2-1 provide the parts outside the CDR3, is GAGVSQTPSNKVTEKGKYVELRCDPISGHTALYWYRQSLGQGPEFLIYFQGTGAADDSGLPNDRFFAVRPEGSVSTLKIQRTERGDSAVYLCASSLTHSGRANEQFFGPGTRLTVL.